The 9 T cell receptor beta chains below come from one sample, sequenced in a study of T-cell memory formation after mild COVID-19. MiXCR, applied by TCRdb to the 5' RACE reads, yields one record per CDR3 protein. Among 350,000 to 500,000 distinct CDR3 sequences listed, approximately 18% were seen once. Material: PBMCs or a T cell subset sorted from them (not recorded which). These receptors all come from a man between 18 and 35 years old who had mild COVID-19 (a few samples of this study predate the infection). Cell type and time point are not known.

This clonotype was picked up a small number of times. The chain employs TRBV4-1 and TRBJ2-5, with D tentatively TRBD1 or TRBD2 (5 bases each). Germline V gene data show CDR1 as MGHRA and CDR2 as YSYEKL. This CDR3 is 14 amino acids long. V was trimmed by 3 bases and J by 2 bases, leaving 10 bases between them. The CDR3 nucleotides read TGCGCCAGCAGCCAGAGGGGCCGACAAGAGACCCAGTACTTC. Encoded protein: CASSQRGRQETQYF.

The rearrangement uses TRBV6-5 and TRBJ2-7; maybe TRBD2 (6 bases). The CDR3 totals 15 residues. V gave up 4 bases and J gave up 5 bases, with 18 bases separating them. CDR1 is MNHEY, CDR2 SVGAGI, per germline. The CDR3 bases are TGTGCCAGCAGTTGTGAGGAGGGGTTGTCCCACGAGCAGTACGTC. Translating it yields CASSCEEGLSHEQYV.

The chain combines TRBV10-3 with TRBJ2-7; TRBD2 matches 11 bases. This CDR3 region has 15 residues. The J segment lost 5 bases and the V segment lost 0 bases, leaving 3 bases of the junction unmatched. The germline gives CDR1 ENHRY, CDR2 SYGVKD. The CDR3 bases are TGTGCCATCAGTGAGTCCACACTAGCGGGGGACGAGCAGTACTTC. This codes for CAISESTLAGDEQYF.

A single count supports this clonotype. The chain is built from TRBV20-1 and TRBJ2-5; D possibly corresponds to TRBD1 (6 bases). Trimming removed 2 bases from V and 5 bases from J, with 12 bases in between. Germline CDR1 DFQATT, CDR2 SNEGSKA (reference sequence). CDR3 size: 13 residues. CDR3 coding DNA: TGCAGTGCTAGATTGGACAGCCCGGAGACCCAGTACTTC. The encoded protein is CSARLDSPETQYF.

The V call is TRBV4-2, the J call TRBJ2-1; TRBD2 aligns across 10 bases. Looked up from germline, CDR1 is LGHNA and CDR2 is YNFKEQ. The CDR3 sequence is 16 residues long. J gave up 6 bases and V 0 bases, and 5 bases lay outside the gene matches. The DNA for the CDR3 is TGTGCCAGCAGCCAAGATGGGACTAGCGTGCCCAATGAGCAGTTCTTC. It yields the protein CASSQDGTSVPNEQFF.

The sample holds a few counts of this clonotype. The chain carries TRBV6-6 and TRBJ1-1; D is unclear. V lost 6 bases to trimming and J lost 3 bases, with 17 bases between them. Germline V gene sequence: CDR1 MNHNY, CDR2 SVGAGI (reference sequence). This CDR3 is 15 amino acids long. DNA of the CDR3: TGTGCCAGCAGGAACCAAAGGGTTGGGGACACTGAAGCTTTCTTT. Encoded protein: CASRNQRVGDTEAFF.

This clonotype was found many times. The chain has TRBV20-1 and TRBJ2-3, with D perhaps TRBD2 (6 bases). The length of the CDR3 is 13 residues. Trimming stripped 6 bases from V and 3 bases from J, with 13 bases between. CDR1 and CDR2 from the germline V gene are DFQATT and SNEGSKA (reference sequence). DNA for the CDR3: TGCAGTGCGAGGGCTGGAGGGACAGATACGCAGTATTTT. It yields the protein CSARAGGTDTQYF.

This clonotype was detected only once. The V call is TRBV7-9, the J call TRBJ2-1; no definite D call. The V and J ends lost 5 bases and 7 bases respectively, with 18 bases between them. Germline-derived CDR1 and CDR2 are SEHNR and FQNEAQ (reference sequence). The CDR3 length is 15 residues. The CDR3 protein is CASSETPYQVNEQFF. CDR3 sequence (DNA): TGTGCCAGCAGCGAAACCCCATACCAGGTTAATGAGCAGTTCTTC.

This chain uses TRBV6-5 with TRBJ2-7; the match to TRBD2 covers 8 bases. Trimming took 6 bases from V and 6 from J; bases not matched to a gene: 4. The CDR3 contains 12 residues. Germline V lookup: CDR1 MNHEY, CDR2 SVGAGI. The CDR3, as DNA: TGTGCCAGCAGGCGGGGGGCGGGCGAGCAGTACGTC. Translation gives CASRRGAGEQYV.